The next 10 T cell receptor beta chains were all read from a single sample in a study of shared clonotypes between healthy human individuals. The protocol was immunoSEQ multiplex PCR, while the TCRdb copy is restricted to in-frame clones and leaves out a portion. Here the sample spans about 1.4 million clones, roughly 95% being singletons. The sample comprised naive CD4+ T cells sorted from blood. Described subset: CD45RA+ positively selected. Receptor source: a man aged 25-45 years in good health.

V usage is TRBV5-1 and J usage is TRBJ2-5, with 8 positions matching TRBD1. CDR1 and CDR2 from the germline V gene are SGHRS and YFSETQ. V shed 3 bases, J shed 4 bases, and the junction held 11 bases outside the gene matches. The CDR3 has 16 amino acids. The CDR3 reads CASSSLTGGFGETQYF. The CDR3 DNA sequence: TGCGCCAGCAGCTCCCTAACAGGGGGTTTCGGAGAGACCCAGTACTTC.

This chain connects TRBV7-2 to TRBJ2-7; 14 bases map to TRBD2. V was pared by 3 bases and J by 6 bases, with 4 bases of the junction left unmatched. The length of the CDR3 is 15 residues. Germline CDR1 SGHTA, CDR2 FQGNSA. Here the CDR3 reads CASSLTGTSGGEQYF. The DNA for the CDR3 is TGTGCCAGCAGCTTGACCGGGACTAGCGGGGGCGAGCAGTACTTC. Based on the CDR3 plus reference TRBV7-2 and TRBJ2-7, the full variable domain is GAGVSQSPSNKVTEKGKDVELRCDPISGHTALYWYRQSLGQGLEFLIYFQGNSAPDKSGLPSDRFSAERTGGSVSTLTIQRTQQEDSAVYLCASSLTGTSGGEQYFGPGTRLTVT.

This clone was detected only once. The rearrangement joins TRBV19 to TRBJ2-6, with D perhaps assigned TRBD1 or TRBD2 (5 bases each). Germline assignment: CDR1 LNHDA and CDR2 SQIVND (reference sequence). This CDR3 comprises 17 residues. The ends were cut back, 5 bases at V and 0 bases at J, with 14 bases in the middle. The chain's CDR3 is CASSGRGRGSGANVLTF. DNA of the CDR3: TGTGCCAGTAGTGGACGGGGCCGCGGCTCTGGGGCCAACGTCCTGACTTTC.

The CDR3 reads CAIPDGTDSSYEQYF. The CDR3 nucleotides are TGTGCCATCCCTGACGGAACAGATAGCTCCTACGAGCAGTACTTC. The chain carries TRBV6-4 and TRBJ2-7; D remains unclear. V lost 10 bases and J lost 0, with 19 bases in between. This CDR3 region has 15 residues. The germline gives CDR1 MRHNA, CDR2 SNTAGT.

This chain uses TRBV6-5 with TRBJ2-7; 12 bases map to TRBD2. This CDR3 contains 13 residues. In germline, CDR1 is MNHEY, CDR2 SVGAGI. The ends lost 6 bases at V and 7 bases at J; junction bases unmatched: 4. The CDR3 protein is CASSRLAGEEQYF. The CDR3 DNA follows: TGTGCCAGCAGCAGACTAGCGGGGGAGGAGCAGTACTTC.

Remarks on this clone: The same CDR3 also results from other DNA sequences found in this sample. This chain uses TRBV11-3 with TRBJ2-3; the D gene is possibly TRBD2 (6 bases). This CDR3 is 14 amino acids long. Trimming cost V 2 bases and J 1 base, with 7 bases left between them. Germline loops: CDR1 SGHNT, CDR2 YENEEA. CDR3 sequence: CASSLSSGTDTQYF. CDR3 DNA: TGTGCCAGCAGCTTATCTAGCGGCACAGATACGCAGTATTTT.

The chain has TRBV10-3 and TRBJ2-1, with D perhaps matching TRBD2 (5 bases). The length of the CDR3 is 14 residues. CDR1 is ENHRY, CDR2 SYGVKD, per germline. The V and J ends lost 4 bases and 5 bases respectively, with 12 bases between them. DNA for the CDR3: TGTGCCATCAGTGCTAGCTTCGAGAACAATGAGCAGTTCTTC. Protein sequence: CAISASFENNEQFF.

The chain joins TRBV28 to TRBJ1-2; maybe TRBD1 (6 bases). The V gene's germline CDR1 is MDHEN and CDR2 SYDVKM. The CDR3 sequence is 16 residues long. Trimming took 3 bases from V and 2 from J, leaving 16 bases between them. This CDR3 reads CASSFLGGDKNYGYTF. DNA of the CDR3: TGTGCCAGCAGTTTCCTAGGCGGGGACAAGAACTATGGCTACACCTTC.

V and J are TRBV6-5 and TRBJ2-1, with TRBD1 identical over 10 bases. This CDR3 is 14 amino acids long. V gave up 5 bases and J gave up 8 bases; unmatched junction bases: 6. Germline V gene sequence: CDR1 MNHEY, CDR2 SVGAGI. CDR3 loop: CASSRDRGVHEQFF. In DNA, the CDR3 is TGTGCCAGCAGTCGGGACAGGGGAGTCCATGAGCAGTTCTTC.

A remark on this clone: The sample has other DNA sequences that encode this CDR3 too. The genes are TRBV30 and TRBJ1-1, with D unclear. The germline V and J ends were trimmed by 0 bases and 2 bases, with 4 bases remaining between them. There are 12 residues in the CDR3. Germline lookup yields CDR1 GTSNPN and CDR2 SVGIG (reference sequence). CDR3 sequence reads: CAWSVRNTEAFF. CDR3 in DNA: TGTGCCTGGAGTGTACGTAACACTGAAGCTTTCTTT.